Included here is one T cell receptor beta chain sequence, with context. Other DNA sequences within the sample encode an identical CDR3. This record belongs to a study of blood T cell repertoires in COVID-19. Across the study: Sample material is recorded as cDNA or gDNA derived from T cells, B-cell-depleted T cells, or PBMCs.

In the original processing: Estimation of nucleated cell counts was performed using reference gene primer amplification. Using immunoSEQ multiplex PCR, the repertoire was profiled, and TCRdb retains in-frame clones only, with some absent. That table furnishes V, J and clone size, whereas the DNA furnished D and trimming. The table records some 500,000 clones, less than 90% of them present only once. The material sequenced was peripheral blood. This receptor was taken from a woman in her fifties or sixties with COVID-19, enrolled during active disease.

The CDR3, as DNA: TGCGCCAGCAGCTTGGGTGGCGGGGATGGCTACACCTTC. Protein product: CASSLGGGDGYTF. This sequence joins TRBV5-1 and TRBJ1-2; D is unresolved. This CDR3 is 13 amino acids long. V was shortened by 0 bases and J by 6 bases, with 9 bases between the two germline ends. Germline V CDR1 and CDR2: SGHRS, YFSETQ.